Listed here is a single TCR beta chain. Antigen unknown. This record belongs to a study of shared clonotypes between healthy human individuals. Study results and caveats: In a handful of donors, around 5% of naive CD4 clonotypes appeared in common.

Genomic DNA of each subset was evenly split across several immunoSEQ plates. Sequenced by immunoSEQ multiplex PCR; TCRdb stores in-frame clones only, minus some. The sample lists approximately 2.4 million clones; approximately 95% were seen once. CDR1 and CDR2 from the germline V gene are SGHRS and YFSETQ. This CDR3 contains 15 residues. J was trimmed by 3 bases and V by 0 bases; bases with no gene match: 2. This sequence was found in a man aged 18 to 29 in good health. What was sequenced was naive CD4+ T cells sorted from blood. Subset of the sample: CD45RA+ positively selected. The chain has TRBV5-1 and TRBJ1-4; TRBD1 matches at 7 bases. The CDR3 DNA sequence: TGCGCCAGCAGCTTGGAGGGGGCGGCTAATGAAAAACTGTTTTTT. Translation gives CASSLEGAANEKLFF.